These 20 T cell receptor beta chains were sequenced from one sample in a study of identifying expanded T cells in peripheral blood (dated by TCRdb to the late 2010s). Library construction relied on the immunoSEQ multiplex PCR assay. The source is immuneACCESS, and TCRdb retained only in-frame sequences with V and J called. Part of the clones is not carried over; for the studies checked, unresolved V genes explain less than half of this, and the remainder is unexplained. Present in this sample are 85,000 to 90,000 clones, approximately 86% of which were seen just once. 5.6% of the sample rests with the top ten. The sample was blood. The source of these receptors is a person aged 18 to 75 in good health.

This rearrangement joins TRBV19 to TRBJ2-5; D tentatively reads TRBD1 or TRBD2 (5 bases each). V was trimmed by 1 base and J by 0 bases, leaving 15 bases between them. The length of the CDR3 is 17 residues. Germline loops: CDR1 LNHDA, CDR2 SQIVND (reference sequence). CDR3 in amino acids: CASSIGFVGGNQETQYF. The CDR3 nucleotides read TGTGCCAGTAGTATAGGGTTCGTTGGGGGAAACCAAGAGACCCAGTACTTC.

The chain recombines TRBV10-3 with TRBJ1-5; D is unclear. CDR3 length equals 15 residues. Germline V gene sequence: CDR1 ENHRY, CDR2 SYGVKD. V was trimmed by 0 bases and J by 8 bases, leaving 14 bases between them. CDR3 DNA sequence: TGTGCCATCAGTGAGTCCGACTCCCAGATGAAGCCCCAGCATTTT. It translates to CAISESDSQMKPQHF.

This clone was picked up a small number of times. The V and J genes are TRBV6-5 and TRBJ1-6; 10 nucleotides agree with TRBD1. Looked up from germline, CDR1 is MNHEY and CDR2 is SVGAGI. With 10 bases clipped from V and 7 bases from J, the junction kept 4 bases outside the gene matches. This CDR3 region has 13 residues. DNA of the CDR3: TGTGCCACCACGGGACAGGGGAATTCACCCCTCCACTTT. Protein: CATTGQGNSPLHF.

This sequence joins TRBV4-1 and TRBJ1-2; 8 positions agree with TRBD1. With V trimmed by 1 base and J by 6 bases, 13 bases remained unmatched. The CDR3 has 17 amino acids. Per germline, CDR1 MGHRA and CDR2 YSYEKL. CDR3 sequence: CASSQGPVTGDFDGYTF. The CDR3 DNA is TGCGCCAGCAGCCAAGGCCCCGTGACAGGGGACTTCGATGGCTACACCTTC.

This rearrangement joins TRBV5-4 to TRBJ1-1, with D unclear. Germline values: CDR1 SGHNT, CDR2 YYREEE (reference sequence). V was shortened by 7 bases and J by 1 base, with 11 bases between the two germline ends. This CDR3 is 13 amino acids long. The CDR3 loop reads CASGERANTEAFF. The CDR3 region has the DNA TGTGCCAGCGGGGAGCGGGCGAACACTGAAGCTTTCTTT.

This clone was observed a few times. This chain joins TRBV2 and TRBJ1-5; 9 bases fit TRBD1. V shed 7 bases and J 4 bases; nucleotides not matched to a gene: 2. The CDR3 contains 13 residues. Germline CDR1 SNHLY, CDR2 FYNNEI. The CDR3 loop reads CASTGQGNQPQHF. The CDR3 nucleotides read TGTGCCAGCACAGGACAGGGGAATCAGCCCCAGCATTTT.

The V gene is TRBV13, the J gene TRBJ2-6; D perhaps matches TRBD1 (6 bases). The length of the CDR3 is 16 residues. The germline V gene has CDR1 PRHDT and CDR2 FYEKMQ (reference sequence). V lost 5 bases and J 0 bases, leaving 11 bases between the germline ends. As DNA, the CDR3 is TGTGCCAGCAGCCCGGACAGATTCTCTGGGGCCAACGTCCTGACTTTC. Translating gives CASSPDRFSGANVLTF.

CDR3 DNA: TGTGCCAGCAGCTTGGAGATAGGGGGCGACGAGCAGTACTTC. Protein sequence: CASSLEIGGDEQYF. The gene calls are TRBV5-4 and TRBJ2-7; 7 bases agree with TRBD1. Germline trimming cut 0 bases from V and 5 bases from J; bases unmatched to any gene: 5. Germline CDR1 SGHNT, CDR2 YYREEE (reference sequence). The CDR3 totals 14 residues. The whole variable domain, filled in from reference TRBV5-4 and TRBJ2-7, reads ETGVTQSPTHLIKTRGQQVTLRCSSQSGHNTVSWYQQALGQGPQFIFQYYREEENGRGNFPPRFSGLQFPNYSSELNVNALELDDSALYLCASSLEIGGDEQYFGPGTRLTVT.

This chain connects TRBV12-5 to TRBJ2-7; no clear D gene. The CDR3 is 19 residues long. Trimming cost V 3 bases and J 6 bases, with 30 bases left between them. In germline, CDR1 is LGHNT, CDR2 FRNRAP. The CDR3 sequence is CASGFSTAKRTEEESEQYF. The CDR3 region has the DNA TGTGCTAGTGGTTTCTCCACCGCAAAACGGACGGAAGAGGAGAGCGAGCAGTACTTC.

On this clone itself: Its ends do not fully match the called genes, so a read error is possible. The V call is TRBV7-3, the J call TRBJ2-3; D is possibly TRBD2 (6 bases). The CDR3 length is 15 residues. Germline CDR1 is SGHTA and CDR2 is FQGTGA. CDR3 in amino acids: CASSITGGGTDTQYF. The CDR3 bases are TGTGCCAGCAGCATAACTGGCGGGGGCACAGATACGCAGTATTTT.

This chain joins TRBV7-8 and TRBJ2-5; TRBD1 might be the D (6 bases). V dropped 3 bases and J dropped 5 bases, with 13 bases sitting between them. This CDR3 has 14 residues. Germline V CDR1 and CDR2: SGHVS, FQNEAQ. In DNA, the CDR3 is TGTGCCAGCAGCTTTCCAGACAGGCCGGAGACCCAGTACTTC. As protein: CASSFPDRPETQYF.

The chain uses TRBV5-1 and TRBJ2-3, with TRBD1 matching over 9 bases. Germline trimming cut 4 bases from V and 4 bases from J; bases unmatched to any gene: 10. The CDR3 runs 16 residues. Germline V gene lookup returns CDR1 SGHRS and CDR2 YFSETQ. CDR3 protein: CASSLGQGRMPDTQYF. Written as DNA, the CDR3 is TGCGCCAGCAGCCTAGGACAGGGGAGAATGCCAGATACGCAGTATTTT.

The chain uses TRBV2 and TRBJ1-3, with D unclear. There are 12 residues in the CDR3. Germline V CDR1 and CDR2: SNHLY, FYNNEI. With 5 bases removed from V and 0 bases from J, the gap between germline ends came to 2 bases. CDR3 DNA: TGTGCCAGCAGTATCTCTGGAAACACCATATATTTT. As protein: CASSISGNTIYF.

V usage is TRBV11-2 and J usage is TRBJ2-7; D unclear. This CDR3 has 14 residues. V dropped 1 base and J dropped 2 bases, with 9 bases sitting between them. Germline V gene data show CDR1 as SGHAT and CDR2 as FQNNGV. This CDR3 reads CASSLVGSTYEQYF. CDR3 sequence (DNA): TGTGCCAGCAGCTTAGTGGGGTCTACCTACGAGCAGTACTTC.

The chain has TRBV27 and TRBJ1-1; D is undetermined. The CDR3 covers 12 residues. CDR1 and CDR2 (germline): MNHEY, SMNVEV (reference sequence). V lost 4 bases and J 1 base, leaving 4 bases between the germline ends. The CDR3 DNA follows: TGTGCCAGCAGTTCCTGGAACACTGAAGCTTTCTTT. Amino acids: CASSSWNTEAFF.

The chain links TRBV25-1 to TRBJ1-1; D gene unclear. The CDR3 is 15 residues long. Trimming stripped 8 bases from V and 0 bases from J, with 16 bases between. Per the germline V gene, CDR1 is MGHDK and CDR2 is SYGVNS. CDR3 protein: CASSAWGSMNTEAFF. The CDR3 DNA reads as TGTGCCAGCTCCGCGTGGGGATCCATGAACACTGAAGCTTTCTTT.

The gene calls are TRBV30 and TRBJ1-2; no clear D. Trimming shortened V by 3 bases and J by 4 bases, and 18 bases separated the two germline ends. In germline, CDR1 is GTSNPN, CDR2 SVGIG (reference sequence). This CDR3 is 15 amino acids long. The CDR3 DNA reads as TGTGCCTGGAGCTTGGGAGGCGGGAGAAGCTATGGCTACACCTTC. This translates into CAWSLGGGRSYGYTF.

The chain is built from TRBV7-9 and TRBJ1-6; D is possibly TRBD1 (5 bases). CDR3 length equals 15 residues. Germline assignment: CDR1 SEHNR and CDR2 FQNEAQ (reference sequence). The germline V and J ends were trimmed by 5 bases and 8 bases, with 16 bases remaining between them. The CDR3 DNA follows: TGTGCCAGCAGCCTATCGGGACCCAGTTATTCACCCCTCCACTTT. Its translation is CASSLSGPSYSPLHF.

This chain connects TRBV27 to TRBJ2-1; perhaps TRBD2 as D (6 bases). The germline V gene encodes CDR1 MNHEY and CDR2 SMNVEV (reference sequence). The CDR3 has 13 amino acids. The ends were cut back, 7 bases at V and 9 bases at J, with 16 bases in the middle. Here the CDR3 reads CASKTREVGEQFF. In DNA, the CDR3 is TGTGCCAGCAAAACCAGGGAGGTAGGTGAGCAGTTCTTC.

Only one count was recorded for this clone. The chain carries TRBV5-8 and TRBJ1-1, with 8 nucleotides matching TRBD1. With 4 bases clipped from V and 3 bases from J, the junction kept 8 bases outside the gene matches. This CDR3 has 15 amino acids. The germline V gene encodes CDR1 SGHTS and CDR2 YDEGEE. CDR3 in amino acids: CASSGRQGMYTEAFF. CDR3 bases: TGTGCCAGCAGCGGGCGACAGGGGATGTACACTGAAGCTTTCTTT.